The rows below give T cell receptor beta chains drawn from one sample of a study of blood T cell repertoires in COVID-19. Sequencing was performed with immunoSEQ multiplex PCR; in TCRdb, only in-frame clones are kept and a portion is missing. The sample contains approximately 29,000 clones, less than 90% of which appear only once. Sequencing was carried out using peripheral blood. The origin of the receptors is a man aged 65 to 79 with active COVID-19. Each CDR3 is given with its conserved first and last residue. The order of the fields is clone size, D gene, V gene, J gene, CDR3 protein, CDR3 DNA. D genes are given only for firm matches. Where a row states a size, it is once, few, many or the class of an expanded clone; other rows omit it.

>-|TRBD1|TRBV9|TRBJ2-1
CASMPRGRRFDEQFF
TGTGCCAGCATGCCCAGGGGGCGCCGATTCGATGAGCAGTTCTTC
>-|-|TRBV10-2|TRBJ1-4
CASSPGAESGKLFF
TGCGCCAGCTCGCCAGGGGCTGAATCGGGAAAACTGTTTTTT
>-|TRBD1|TRBV4-3|TRBJ1-1
CASSPRLTGVNTEAFF
TGCGCCAGCAGCCCCCGTCTCACAGGGGTGAACACTGAAGCTTTCTTT
>few|TRBD2|TRBV3-1/TRBV3-2|TRBJ2-2
CASSPRLAAYTGELFF
TGTGCCAGCAGTCCTCGACTAGCAGCTTACACCGGGGAGCTGTTTTTT
>-|TRBD2|TRBV4-1|TRBJ2-5
CASSQTSGIPSRETQYF
TGCGCCAGCAGCCAGACTAGCGGGATCCCTAGTCGGGAGACCCAGTACTTC
>-|-|TRBV24-1|TRBJ1-2
CATSDFQGRYTF
TGTGCCACCAGTGATTTTCAGGGCCGCTACACCTTC
>-|TRBD2|TRBV2|TRBJ2-3
CASSPGLAGGSTDTQYF
TGTGCCAGCAGCCCGGGACTAGCGGGAGGGAGCACAGATACGCAGTATTTT
>-|TRBD2|TRBV5-1|TRBJ2-6
CASSPDGRAGANVLTF
TGCGCCAGCAGCCCAGACGGGAGGGCTGGGGCCAACGTCCTGACTTTC
>-|TRBD1|TRBV5-1|TRBJ1-2
CASSSRDRGNYGYTF
TGCGCCAGCAGCTCCCGGGACAGGGGAAACTATGGCTACACCTTC
>-|-|TRBV24-1|TRBJ2-7
CATSGGASYEQYF
TGTGCCACCTCCGGGGGAGCTTCCTACGAGCAGTACTTC
>-|TRBD2|TRBV9|TRBJ2-7
CASSPSPSGTSGEQYF
TGTGCCAGCAGCCCTTCTCCTTCCGGGACTAGCGGCGAGCAGTACTTC
>-|TRBD2|TRBV27|TRBJ2-6
CASGRGRLNGANVLTF
TGTGCCAGCGGGAGGGGCAGGCTAAATGGGGCCAACGTCCTGACTTTC
>-|-|TRBV19|TRBJ2-2
CASRFGRGKEGTGELFF
TGTGCCAGTAGGTTCGGCAGGGGTAAAGAGGGCACCGGGGAGCTGTTTTTT
>-|-|TRBV3-1/TRBV3-2|TRBJ1-5
CASSQWTDQPQHF
TGTGCCAGCAGCCAGTGGACAGATCAGCCCCAGCATTTT
>-|TRBD2|TRBV30|TRBJ2-7
CAWRPWASGRKEQYF
TGTGCCTGGAGACCCTGGGCTAGCGGGAGGAAAGAGCAGTACTTC
>-|TRBD1|TRBV19|TRBJ1-4
CASKGTGNEKLFF
TGTGCCAGTAAGGGGACAGGGAATGAAAAACTGTTTTTT
>-|TRBD2|TRBV19|TRBJ2-6
CASSIRGGRREAGANVLTF
TGTGCCAGTAGTATTCGGGGGGGACGGCGCGAAGCGGGGGCCAACGTCCTGACTTTC
>-|TRBD1|TRBV29-1|TRBJ1-2
CSVSAGTGGANYGYTF
TGCAGCGTTTCCGCTGGGACAGGAGGAGCTAACTATGGCTACACCTTC
>-|TRBD1|TRBV5-1|TRBJ2-5
CASSWTGDKVTQETQYF
TGCGCCAGCAGCTGGACAGGGGACAAGGTTACGCAAGAGACCCAGTACTTC
>once|TRBD2|TRBV7-9|TRBJ2-3
CASSPGLAGDTQYF
TGTGCCAGCAGTCCGGGACTAGCGGGAGATACGCAGTATTTT
>-|-|TRBV27|TRBJ2-1
CASSLQGTGNEQFF
TGTGCCAGCAGCCTGCAGGGGACGGGGAATGAGCAGTTCTTC
>-|TRBD1|TRBV24-1|TRBJ2-3
CATSDSQIPGTGGPDTQYF
TGTGCCACCAGTGATTCACAGATCCCGGGGACAGGGGGTCCAGATACGCAGTATTTT
>few|-|TRBV19|TRBJ2-7
CASSIGTPSYEQYF
TGTGCCAGTAGTATAGGGACACCGTCCTACGAGCAGTACTTC
>-|-|TRBV21-1|TRBJ2-2
CASSKKKGKREYGELFF
TGTGCCAGCAGCAAAAAAAAGGGAAAGCGGGAGTACGGGGAGCTGTTTTTT
>-|TRBD2|TRBV9|TRBJ2-1
CASSSGSNEQFF
TGTGCCAGCTCTAGCGGGAGTAATGAGCAGTTCTTC
>-|-|TRBV5-1|TRBJ1-3
CASSWMQGYSGNTIYF
TGCGCCAGCAGCTGGATGCAGGGGTACTCTGGAAACACCATATATTTT
>-|-|TRBV7-2|TRBJ1-5
CASSLTGNQPQHF
TGTGCCAGCAGCTTAACAGGGAATCAGCCCCAGCATTTT
>-|-|TRBV6-1|TRBJ2-3
CASSEAARPFDTQYF
TGTGCCAGCAGTGAAGCTGCCAGGCCCTTCGATACGCAGTATTTT
>-|TRBD1|TRBV5-1|TRBJ2-2
CASSSDRGTNGELFF
TGCGCCAGCAGCTCGGACAGGGGAACGAACGGGGAGCTGTTTTTT
>-|-|TRBV27|TRBJ2-7
CASSLKDLTYEQYF
TGTGCCAGCAGTTTAAAGGACTTAACCTACGAGCAGTACTTC
>-|TRBD1|TRBV19|TRBJ2-2
CASSIGLGQGNTGELFF
TGTGCCAGTAGTATAGGGCTCGGACAGGGGAACACCGGGGAGCTGTTTTTT
>-|-|TRBV5-4|TRBJ1-3
CASSLGGGNTIYF
TGTGCCAGCAGCTTGGGAGGGGGAAACACCATATATTTT
>-|-|TRBV7-6|TRBJ2-1
CASSLVQISYNEQFF
TGTGCCAGCAGCTTAGTACAGATCTCCTACAATGAGCAGTTCTTC
>-|-|TRBV27|TRBJ2-1
CASRHRQAGYNEQFF
TGTGCCAGCAGGCATCGACAGGCCGGTTACAATGAGCAGTTCTTC
>few|-|TRBV6-6|TRBJ2-7
CASSYSSAF
TGTGCCAGCAGTTACTCGAGTGCCTTC
>-|TRBD2|TRBV6-2/TRBV6-3|TRBJ2-3
CASSYGREVGDTQYF
TGTGCCAGCAGTTACGGTCGGGAGGTCGGGGATACGCAGTATTTT
>-|-|TRBV29-1|TRBJ2-5
CSVVATETQYF
TGCAGCGTTGTCGCTACAGAGACCCAGTACTTC
>few|-|TRBV29-1|TRBJ2-1
CSVATPGDEQFF
TGCAGCGTGGCCACCCCAGGGGATGAGCAGTTCTTC
>-|-|TRBV10-3|TRBJ2-3
CAISELLGSQGHLPDTQYF
TGTGCCATCAGTGAGCTATTGGGGAGCCAGGGGCATCTCCCAGATACGCAGTATTTT
>few|TRBD1|TRBV7-2|TRBJ2-7
CASSQGAGSFLEQYF
TGTGCCAGCAGCCAGGGGGCGGGAAGCTTTTTAGAGCAGTACTTC
>-|-|TRBV5-1|TRBJ1-1
CASSKDRNTEAFF
TGCGCCAGCAGCAAAGACAGGAACACTGAAGCTTTCTTT
>-|-|TRBV4-3|TRBJ2-7
CASSRDTSYEQYF
TGCGCCAGCAGTCGGGACACCTCCTACGAGCAGTACTTC
>-|TRBD2|TRBV4-2|TRBJ2-7
CASSQEALAGLSYEQYF
TGTGCCAGCAGCCAAGAAGCCCTAGCGGGGCTCTCCTACGAGCAGTACTTC
>-|TRBD2|TRBV12-3/TRBV12-4|TRBJ2-1
CASSLAGGSEQFF
TGTGCCAGCAGTTTAGCGGGAGGGTCTGAGCAGTTCTTC
>-|-|TRBV15|TRBJ1-3
CATSRALRDTIYF
TGTGCCACCAGCAGAGCCCTGCGCGACACCATATATTTT
>-|TRBD2|TRBV5-4|TRBJ2-5
CASSFSSGRVETQYF
TGTGCCAGCAGCTTTTCTAGCGGGAGGGTAGAGACCCAGTACTTC
>-|TRBD2|TRBV10-3|TRBJ2-5
CAISENSGGETQYF
TGTGCCATCAGTGAAAATAGCGGGGGGGAGACCCAGTACTTC
>once|-|TRBV5-1|TRBJ2-7
CASSFTGSSLEQYF
TGCGCCAGCAGCTTCACGGGGTCCTCTCTCGAGCAGTACTTC
>-|TRBD1|TRBV5-1|TRBJ2-3
CASSSGTGTSTDTQYF
TGCGCCAGCAGCTCCGGGACAGGTACTAGCACAGATACGCAGTATTTT
>-|TRBD2|TRBV29-1|TRBJ2-1
CSENPAGAAYNEQFF
TGCAGCGAGAACCCAGCGGGAGCTGCCTACAATGAGCAGTTCTTC
>-|-|TRBV15|TRBJ2-5
CATSRSSTGKETQYF
TGTGCCACCAGCAGATCATCAACGGGAAAGGAGACCCAGTACTTC
>-|TRBD1|TRBV2|TRBJ1-2
CASANQGAVGGYTF
TGTGCCAGCGCGAACCAGGGGGCAGTGGGGGGCTACACCTTC
>once|-|TRBV5-6|TRBJ2-7
CASSRTREIYEQYF
TGTGCCAGCAGCCGGACCCGGGAGATTTACGAGCAGTACTTC
>-|TRBD2|TRBV11-1|TRBJ2-7
CASSWAREGEQYF
TGTGCCAGCAGCTGGGCCAGGGAGGGCGAGCAGTACTTC
>-|-|TRBV20-1|TRBJ2-3
CSASPGSGTDTQYF
TGCAGTGCTAGTCCCGGGAGCGGCACAGATACGCAGTATTTT